One and the same sample provided the 8 T cell receptor beta chains below, sequenced in a study of radiotherapy plus CTLA-4 blockade in lung cancer. Assay used: immunoSEQ multiplex PCR; TCRdb lists only in-frame clones, some missing. The data show about 77,000 clones, with roughly 80% seen just once and roughly a tenth held by the top ten. This specimen was peripheral blood, taken from a patient treated with radiotherapy plus ipilimumab. All receptors derive from a human donor with non-small cell lung cancer whose response to radiotherapy plus ipilimumab could not be evaluated.

This chain links TRBV4-1 with TRBJ2-1; D is perhaps TRBD2 (5 bases). V lost 1 base to trimming and J lost 0 bases, with 10 bases between them. This CDR3 is built from 16 residues. CDR1 and CDR2 from the germline V gene are MGHRA and YSYEKL. The CDR3 region has the DNA TGCGCCAGCAGCCAAGTCCCACGGGACTCCTACAATGAGCAGTTCTTC. Amino acids: CASSQVPRDSYNEQFF.

This chain uses TRBV14 with TRBJ2-1; the match to TRBD2 covers 14 bases. Trimming removed 2 bases from V and 6 bases from J; junction bases left unmatched: 3. This CDR3 contains 16 residues. Germline CDR1 SGHDN, CDR2 FVKESK. The CDR3 loop is CASSQSGLAGGNEQFF. CDR3 nucleotides: TGTGCCAGCAGCCAATCCGGACTAGCGGGGGGCAATGAGCAGTTCTTC. The full variable domain, completed using reference TRBV14 and TRBJ2-1, is EAGVTQFPSHSVIEKGQTVTLRCDPISGHDNLYWYRRVMGKEIKFLLHFVKESKQDESGMPNNRFLAERTGGTYSTLKVQPAELEDSGVYFCASSQSGLAGGNEQFFGPGTRLTVL.

This clone was detected once. The same CDR3 arises from other DNA sequences in this sample as well. The chain couples TRBV11-2 to TRBJ2-3, with 11 bases that match TRBD2. The V and J ends lost 5 bases and 4 bases, in that order; junction bases with no gene match: 2. CDR1 SGHAT and CDR2 FQNNGV come from the germline V gene. The CDR3 spans 14 residues. The CDR3 protein is CASSLSGGADTQYF. CDR3 nucleotides: TGTGCCAGCAGCCTTAGCGGGGGGGCAGATACGCAGTATTTT.

This chain uses TRBV10-2 with TRBJ2-5; 10 bases line up with TRBD1. Germline V gene sequence: CDR1 WSHSY, CDR2 SAAADI. This CDR3 is 16 amino acids long. V lost 6 bases to trimming and J lost 4 bases; unmatched junction nucleotides: 11. The CDR3 sequence is CASSQLGTGVGETQYF. CDR3 sequence (DNA): TGCGCCAGCAGCCAGCTCGGGACAGGGGTTGGAGAGACCCAGTACTTC.

This clone was picked up a small number of times. The chain is built from TRBV28 and TRBJ1-3, with a tentative D call TRBD1 (6 bases). Germline V gene sequence: CDR1 MDHEN, CDR2 SYDVKM. The V and J ends lost 5 bases and 4 bases respectively, with 15 bases between them. This CDR3 comprises 15 residues. Here the CDR3 DNA reads TGTGCCAGCAGTCCAGCAGGGGCGGGCGGAAACACCATATATTTT. This gives the protein CASSPAGAGGNTIYF. The complete variable domain, with remaining parts taken from reference TRBV28 and TRBJ1-3, reads DVKVTQSSRYLVKRTGEKVFLECVQDMDHENMFWYRQDPGLGLRLIYFSYDVKMKEKGDIPEGYSVSREKKERFSLILESASTNQTSMYLCASSPAGAGGNTIYFGEGSWLTVV.

This chain uses TRBV2 with TRBJ2-5; 15 nucleotides line up with TRBD2. Trimming cost V 6 bases and J 5 bases; bases outside gene matches: 7. The CDR3 covers 16 residues. Per germline, CDR1 SNHLY and CDR2 FYNNEI. In nucleotides, the CDR3 is TGTGCCAGCAGGAGGACTAGCGGGGGGGCCAGGGAGACCCAGTACTTC. This codes for CASRRTSGGARETQYF.

The rearrangement joins TRBV10-3 to TRBJ1-1, with 7 bases fitting TRBD1. The CDR3 extends over 11 amino acids. CDR1 and CDR2 from the germline V gene are ENHRY and SYGVKD. Trimming took 9 bases from V and 5 from J; bases not matched to a gene: 3. The CDR3 sequence is CAMTGRTEAFF. As DNA, the CDR3 is TGTGCCATGACAGGGAGGACTGAAGCTTTCTTT.

The rearrangement links TRBV5-4 to TRBJ2-3, with unresolved D. Germline values: CDR1 SGHNT, CDR2 YYREEE (reference sequence). CDR3 length: 13 amino acids. V dropped 3 bases and J dropped 4 bases, with 9 bases sitting between them. This CDR3 is CASSSLYSDTQYF. The CDR3, as DNA: TGTGCCAGCAGCTCCCTATACTCAGATACGCAGTATTTT.